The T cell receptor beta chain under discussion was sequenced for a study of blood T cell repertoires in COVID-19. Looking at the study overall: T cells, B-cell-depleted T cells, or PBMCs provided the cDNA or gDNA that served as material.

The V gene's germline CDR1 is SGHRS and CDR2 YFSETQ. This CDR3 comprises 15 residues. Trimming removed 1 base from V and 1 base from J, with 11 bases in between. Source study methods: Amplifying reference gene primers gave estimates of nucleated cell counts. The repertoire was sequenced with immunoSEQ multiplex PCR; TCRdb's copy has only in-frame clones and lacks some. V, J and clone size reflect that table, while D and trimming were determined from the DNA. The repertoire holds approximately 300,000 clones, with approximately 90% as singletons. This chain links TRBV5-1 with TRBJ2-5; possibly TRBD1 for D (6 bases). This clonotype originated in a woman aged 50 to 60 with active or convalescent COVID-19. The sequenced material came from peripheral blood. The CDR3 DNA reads TGCGCCAGCAGCTTGTCGGGACATTTCCAAGAGACCCAGTACTTC. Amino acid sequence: CASSLSGHFQETQYF.